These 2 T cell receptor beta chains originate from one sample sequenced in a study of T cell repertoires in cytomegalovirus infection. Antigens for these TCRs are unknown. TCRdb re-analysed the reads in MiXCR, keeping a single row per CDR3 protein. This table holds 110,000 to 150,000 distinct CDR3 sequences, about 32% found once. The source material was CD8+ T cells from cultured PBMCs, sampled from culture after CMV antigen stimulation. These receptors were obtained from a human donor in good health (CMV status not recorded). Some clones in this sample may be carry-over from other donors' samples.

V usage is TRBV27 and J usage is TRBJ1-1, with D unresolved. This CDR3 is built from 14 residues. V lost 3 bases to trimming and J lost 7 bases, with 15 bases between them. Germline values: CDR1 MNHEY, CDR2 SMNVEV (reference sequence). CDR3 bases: TGTGCCAGCAGTTTGGCGGGGTCTGGGGATGAAGCTTTCTTT. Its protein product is CASSLAGSGDEAFF.

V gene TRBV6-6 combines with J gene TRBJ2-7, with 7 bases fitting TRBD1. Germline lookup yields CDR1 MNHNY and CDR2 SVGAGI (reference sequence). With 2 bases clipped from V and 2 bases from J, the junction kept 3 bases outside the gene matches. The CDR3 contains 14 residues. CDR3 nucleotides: TGTGCCAGCAGTTACCCGGGACAGCCCTACGAGCAGTACTTC. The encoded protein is CASSYPGQPYEQYF.